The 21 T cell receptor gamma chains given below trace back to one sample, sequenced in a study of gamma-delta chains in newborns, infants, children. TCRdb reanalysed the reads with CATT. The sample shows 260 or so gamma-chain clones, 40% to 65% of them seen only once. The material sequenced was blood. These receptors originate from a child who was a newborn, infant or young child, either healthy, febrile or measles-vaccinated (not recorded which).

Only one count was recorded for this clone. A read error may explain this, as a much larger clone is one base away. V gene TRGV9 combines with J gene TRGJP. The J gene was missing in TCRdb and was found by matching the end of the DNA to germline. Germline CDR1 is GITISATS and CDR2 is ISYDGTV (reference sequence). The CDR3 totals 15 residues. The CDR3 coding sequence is TGTGCCGTGTGGGAAAAGAAGTTGGGCAAAAAAATCAAGGTATTT. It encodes CAVWEKKLGKKIKVF.

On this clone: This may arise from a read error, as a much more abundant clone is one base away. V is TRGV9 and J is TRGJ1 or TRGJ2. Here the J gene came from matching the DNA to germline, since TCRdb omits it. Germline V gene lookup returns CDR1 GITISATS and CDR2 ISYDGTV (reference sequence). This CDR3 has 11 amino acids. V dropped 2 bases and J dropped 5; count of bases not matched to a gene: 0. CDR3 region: CALWEDYKKLF. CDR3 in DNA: TGTGCCTTGTGGGAGGATTATAAGAAACTCTTT.

The CDR3 spells CALWETTKTGWFKIF. In nucleotides, the CDR3 is TGTGCCTTGTGGGAGACCACTAAGACTGGTTGGTTCAAGATATTT. J is TRGJP1 and V is TRGV9. The J gene was missing in TCRdb and was found by matching the end of the DNA to germline. The trim removed 3 bases at V and 5 bases at J, leaving 9 bases unmatched. Germline V gene sequence: CDR1 GITISATS, CDR2 ISYDGTV (reference sequence). This CDR3 comprises 15 residues.

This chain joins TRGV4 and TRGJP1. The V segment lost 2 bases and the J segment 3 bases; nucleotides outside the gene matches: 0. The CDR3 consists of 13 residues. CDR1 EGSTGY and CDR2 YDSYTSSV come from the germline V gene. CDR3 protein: CATWDATGWFKIF. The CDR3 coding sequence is TGTGCCACCTGGGATGCCACTGGTTGGTTCAAGATATTT.

This chain's CDR3 is CATWDSPTGYYKKLF. The CDR3 DNA follows: TGTGCCACCTGGGATAGCCCCACGGGGTATTATAAGAAACTCTTT. The V and J genes are TRGV8 and TRGJ1 or TRGJ2. Here the J gene came from matching the DNA to germline, since TCRdb omits it. The CDR3 totals 15 residues. Trimming cost V 1 base and J 4 bases; bases outside gene matches: 10. Germline CDR1 and CDR2: VENAVY and YDSYNSRV.

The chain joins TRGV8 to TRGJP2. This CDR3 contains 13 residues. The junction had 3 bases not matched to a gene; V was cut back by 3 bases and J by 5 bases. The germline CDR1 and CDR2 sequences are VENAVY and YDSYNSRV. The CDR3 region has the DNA TGTGCCACCTGGGATGGGAGTGATTGGATCAAGACGTTT. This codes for CATWDGSDWIKTF.

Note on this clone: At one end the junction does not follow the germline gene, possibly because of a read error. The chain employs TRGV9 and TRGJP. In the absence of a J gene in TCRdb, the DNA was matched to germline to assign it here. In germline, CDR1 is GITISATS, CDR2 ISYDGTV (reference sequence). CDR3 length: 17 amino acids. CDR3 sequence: CALWEVPRELGKKIKVF. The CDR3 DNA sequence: TGTGCTTTGTGGGAGGTGCCCCGAGAGTTGGGCAAAAAAATCAAGGTATTT.

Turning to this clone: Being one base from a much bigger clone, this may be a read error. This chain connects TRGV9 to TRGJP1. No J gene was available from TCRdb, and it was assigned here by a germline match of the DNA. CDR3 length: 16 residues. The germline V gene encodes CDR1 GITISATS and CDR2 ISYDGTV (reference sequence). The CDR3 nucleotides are TGTGCCTTGTCGGCGTCCGGACATACCATTGGTTGGTTCAAGATATTT. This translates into CALSASGHTIGWFKIF.

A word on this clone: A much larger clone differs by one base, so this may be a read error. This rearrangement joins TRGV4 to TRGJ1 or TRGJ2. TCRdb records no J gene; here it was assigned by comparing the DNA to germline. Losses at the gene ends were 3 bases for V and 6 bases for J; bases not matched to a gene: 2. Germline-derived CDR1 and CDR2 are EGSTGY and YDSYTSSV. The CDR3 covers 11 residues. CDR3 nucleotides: TGTGCCACCTGGGATTGTTATAAGAAACTCTTT. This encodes CATWDCYKKLF.

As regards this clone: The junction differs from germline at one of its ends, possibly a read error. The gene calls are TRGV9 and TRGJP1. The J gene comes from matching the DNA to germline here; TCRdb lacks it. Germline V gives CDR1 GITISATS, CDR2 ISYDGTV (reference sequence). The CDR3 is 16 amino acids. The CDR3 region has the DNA TGTGCCTTGTCGGCGTACGGACATACCAATGGTTGGTTCAAGATATTT. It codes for CALSAYGHTNGWFKIF.

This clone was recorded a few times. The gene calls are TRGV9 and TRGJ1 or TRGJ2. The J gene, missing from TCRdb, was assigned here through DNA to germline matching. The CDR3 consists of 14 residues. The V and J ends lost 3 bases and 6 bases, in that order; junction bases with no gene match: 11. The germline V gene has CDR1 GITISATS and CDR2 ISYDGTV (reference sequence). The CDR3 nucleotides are TGTGCCTTGTGGGAGTTTCGGATTTGTTATAAGAAACTCTTT. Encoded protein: CALWEFRICYKKLF.

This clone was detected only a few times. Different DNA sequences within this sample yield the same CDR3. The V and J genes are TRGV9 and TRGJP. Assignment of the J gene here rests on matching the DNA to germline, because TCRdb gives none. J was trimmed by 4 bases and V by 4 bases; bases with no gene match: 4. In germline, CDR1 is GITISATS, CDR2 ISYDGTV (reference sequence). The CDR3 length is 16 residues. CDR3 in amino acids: CALWELQELGKKIKVF. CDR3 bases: TGTGCCTTGTGGGAACTACAAGAGTTGGGCAAAAAAATCAAGGTATTT.

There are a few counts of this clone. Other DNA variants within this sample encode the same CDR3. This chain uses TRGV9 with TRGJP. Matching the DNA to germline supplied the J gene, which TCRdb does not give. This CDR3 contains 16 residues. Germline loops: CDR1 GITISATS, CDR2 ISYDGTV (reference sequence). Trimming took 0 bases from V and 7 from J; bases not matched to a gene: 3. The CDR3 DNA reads TGTGCCTTGTGGGAGGTGGGGGAGTTGGGCAAAAAAATCAAGGTATTT. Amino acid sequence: CALWEVGELGKKIKVF.

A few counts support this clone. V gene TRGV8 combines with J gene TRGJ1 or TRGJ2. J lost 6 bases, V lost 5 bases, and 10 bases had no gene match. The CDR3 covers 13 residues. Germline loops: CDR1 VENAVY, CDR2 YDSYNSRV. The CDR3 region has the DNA TGTGCCACCTGGGCCCTCACTGGTTATAAGAAACTCTTT. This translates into CATWALTGYKKLF.

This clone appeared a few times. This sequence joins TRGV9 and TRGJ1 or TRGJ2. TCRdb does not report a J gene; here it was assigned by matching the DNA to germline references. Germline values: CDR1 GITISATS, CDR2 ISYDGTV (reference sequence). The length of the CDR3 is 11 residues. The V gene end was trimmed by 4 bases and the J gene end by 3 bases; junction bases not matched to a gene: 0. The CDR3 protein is CALWDYYKKLF. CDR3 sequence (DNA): TGTGCCTTGTGGGATTATTATAAGAAACTCTTT.

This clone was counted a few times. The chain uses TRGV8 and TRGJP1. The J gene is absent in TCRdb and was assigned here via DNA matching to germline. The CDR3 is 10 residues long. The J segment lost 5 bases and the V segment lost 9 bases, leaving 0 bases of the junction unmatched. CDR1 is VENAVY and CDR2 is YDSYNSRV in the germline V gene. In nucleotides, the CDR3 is TGTGCCACCACTGGTTGGTTCAAGATATTT. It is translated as CATTGWFKIF.

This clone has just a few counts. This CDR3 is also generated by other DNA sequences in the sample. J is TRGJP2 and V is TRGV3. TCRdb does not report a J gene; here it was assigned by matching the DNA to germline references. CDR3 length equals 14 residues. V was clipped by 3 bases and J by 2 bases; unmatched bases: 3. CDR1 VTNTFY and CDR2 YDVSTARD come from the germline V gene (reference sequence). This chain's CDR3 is CATWDGSSDWIKTF. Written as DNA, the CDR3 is TGTGCCACCTGGGACGGGAGTAGTGATTGGATCAAGACGTTT.

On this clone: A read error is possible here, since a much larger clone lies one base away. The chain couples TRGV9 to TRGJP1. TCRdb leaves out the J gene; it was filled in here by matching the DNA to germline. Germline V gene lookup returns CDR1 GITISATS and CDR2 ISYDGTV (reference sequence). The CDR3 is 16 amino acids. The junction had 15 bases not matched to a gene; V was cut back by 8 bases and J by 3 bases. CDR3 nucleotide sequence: TGTGCCTTGTCGGCGTCCGGACATGCCACTGGTTGGTTCAAGATATTT. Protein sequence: CALSASGHATGWFKIF.

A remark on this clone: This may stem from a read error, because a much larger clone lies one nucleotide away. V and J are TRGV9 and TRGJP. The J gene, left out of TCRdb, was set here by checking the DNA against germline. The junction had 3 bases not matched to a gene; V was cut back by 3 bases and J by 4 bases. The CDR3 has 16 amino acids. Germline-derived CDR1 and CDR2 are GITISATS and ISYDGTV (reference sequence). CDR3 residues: CALWETQELGKKIKVF. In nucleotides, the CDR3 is TGTGCCTTGTGGGAGACTCAAGAGTTGGGCAAAAAAATCAAGGTATTT.

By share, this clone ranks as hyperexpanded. CDR3 residues: CALWERQESYYKKLF. DNA of the CDR3: TGTGCCTTGTGGGAGCGTCAGGAGAGTTATTATAAGAAACTCTTT. This sequence joins TRGV9 and TRGJ1 or TRGJ2. The CDR3 runs 15 residues. V was clipped by 3 bases and J by 3 bases; unmatched bases: 11. Germline V gene lookup returns CDR1 GITISATS and CDR2 ISYDGTV (reference sequence).

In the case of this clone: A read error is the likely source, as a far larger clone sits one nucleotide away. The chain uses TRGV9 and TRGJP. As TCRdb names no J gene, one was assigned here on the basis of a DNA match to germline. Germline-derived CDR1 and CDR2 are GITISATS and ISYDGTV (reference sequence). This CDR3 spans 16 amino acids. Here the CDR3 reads CALWEVQELGKRIKVF. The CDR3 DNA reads TGTGCCTTGTGGGAGGTGCAAGAGTTGGGCAAAAGAATCAAGGTATTT.